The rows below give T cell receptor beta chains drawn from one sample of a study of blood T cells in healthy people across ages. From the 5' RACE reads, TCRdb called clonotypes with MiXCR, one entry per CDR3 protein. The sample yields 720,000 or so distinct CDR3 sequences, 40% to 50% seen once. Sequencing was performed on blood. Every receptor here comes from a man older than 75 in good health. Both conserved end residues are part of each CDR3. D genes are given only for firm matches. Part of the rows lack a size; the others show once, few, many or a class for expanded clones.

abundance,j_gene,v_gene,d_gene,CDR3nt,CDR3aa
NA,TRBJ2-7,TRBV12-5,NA,TGTGCTAGTGGTTTGGTCCCAGGTTCGGACGAGCAGTACTTC,CASGLVPGSDEQYF
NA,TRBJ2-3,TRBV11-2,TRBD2,TGTGCCAGCAGCTGGTCTAAATTTAGCGGGGGCACAGATACGCAGTATTTT,CASSWSKFSGGTDTQYF
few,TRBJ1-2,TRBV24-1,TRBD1,TGTGCCACCAGTGACACAGGGGTGAGCTATGGCTACACCTTC,CATSDTGVSYGYTF
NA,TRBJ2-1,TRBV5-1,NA,TGCGCCAGCAGCCTAACCCCCGGGGAGGCTGGCGTGAGGTTCTTC,CASSLTPGEAGVRFF
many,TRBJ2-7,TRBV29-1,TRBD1,TGCAGCGTTCTTGGGACAGGGGCCTACGAGCAGTACTTC,CSVLGTGAYEQYF
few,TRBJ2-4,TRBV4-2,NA,TGTGCCAGCAGCCAAGGCCCTGGGGAGGTTGAGGACATTCAGTACTTC,CASSQGPGEVEDIQYF
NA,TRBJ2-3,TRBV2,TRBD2,TGTGCCAGCAGTCTCTCGCGGGGGGCCAGCACAGATACGCAGTATTTT,CASSLSRGASTDTQYF
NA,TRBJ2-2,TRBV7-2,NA,TGTGCCAGCAGCCCAGGACCGGCTCGGGACGGGGAGCTGTTTTTT,CASSPGPARDGELFF
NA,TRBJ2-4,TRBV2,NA,TGTGCCAGCAGCCGTACCTCGGGGGCCAAAAACATTCAGTACTTC,CASSRTSGAKNIQYF
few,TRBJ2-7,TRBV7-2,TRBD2,TGTGCCAGCAGCTTAGTCGGTAGCGGGAGGGGTCGATCCGAGCAGTACTTC,CASSLVGSGRGRSEQYF
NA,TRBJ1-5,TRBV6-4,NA,TGTGCCAGCAGTGAGAGTACGGGAGACAATCAGCCCCAGCATTTT,CASSESTGDNQPQHF
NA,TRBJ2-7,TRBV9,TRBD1,TGTGCCAGCAACATGTCCGGGACAGGGAACGAGCAGTACTTC,CASNMSGTGNEQYF
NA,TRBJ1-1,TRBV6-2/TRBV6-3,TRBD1,TGTGCCAGCAGTTACATGAGAGGGGGCGCCCCTGAAGCTTTCTTT,CASSYMRGGAPEAFF
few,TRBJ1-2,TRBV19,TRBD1,TGTGCCAGTAGTATCTCGGTCTCGGACAGGGGGCCTGGCTACACCTTC,CASSISVSDRGPGYTF
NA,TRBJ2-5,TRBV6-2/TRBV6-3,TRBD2,TGTGCCAGCAGTTACCCCAACGGACTAGCGGGAGGGAAGACCCAGTACTTC,CASSYPNGLAGGKTQYF
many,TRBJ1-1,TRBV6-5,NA,TGTGCCAGCAGATATCAGGGTACGACTGAAGCTTTCTTT,CASRYQGTTEAFF
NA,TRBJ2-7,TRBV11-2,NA,TGTGCCAGCAGCTCCTCGGGGGCCTGGGGCTACGAGCAGTACTTC,CASSSSGAWGYEQYF
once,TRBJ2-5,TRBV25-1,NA,TGTGCCAGCAGTGACGGAGTGAGGAAGACCCAGTACTTC,CASSDGVRKTQYF
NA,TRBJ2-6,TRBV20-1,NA,TGCAGTGCTCCCCCCGTGGGTGAGACCCCTTCTGGGGCCAACGTCCTGACTTTC,CSAPPVGETPSGANVLTF
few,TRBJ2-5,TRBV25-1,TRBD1,TGTGCCAGCAGTCCCTATCTCCCGGGACAGGCCGGTGAGGAGACCCAGTACTTC,CASSPYLPGQAGEETQYF
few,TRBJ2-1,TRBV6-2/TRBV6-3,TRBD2,TGTGCCAGCAAATGGGGGGGGGGTAATGAGCAGTTCTTC,CASKWGGGNEQFF
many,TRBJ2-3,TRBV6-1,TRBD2,TGTGCCAGCAGTGAAGCGACTAGCGGCATAAATACGCAGTATTTT,CASSEATSGINTQYF
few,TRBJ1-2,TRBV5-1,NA,TGCGCCAGCAGCTTGACAGGGACAACTAACTATGGCTACACCTTC,CASSLTGTTNYGYTF
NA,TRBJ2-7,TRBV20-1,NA,TGCAGTACTAGAGATCAACAGCTCTACGAGCAGTACTTC,CSTRDQQLYEQYF
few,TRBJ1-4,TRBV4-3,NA,TGCGCCAGCAGCCAAGATTACGGGAATGAAAAACTGTTTTTT,CASSQDYGNEKLFF
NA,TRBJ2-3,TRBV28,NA,TGTGCCAGCAGCTCATCTCTAGCGAAAGGCACAGATACGCAGTATTTT,CASSSSLAKGTDTQYF
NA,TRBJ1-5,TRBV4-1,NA,TGCGCCAGCAGCCAAGGAATTTCGGGGGCCGATCAGCCCCAGCATTTT,CASSQGISGADQPQHF
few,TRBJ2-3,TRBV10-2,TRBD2,TGCGCCAGCAGTTATGGGACTAGCGGGAGTTCTAGCACAGATACGCAGTATTTT,CASSYGTSGSSSTDTQYF
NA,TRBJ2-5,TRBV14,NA,TGTGCCAGCAGCAAATACAGGGTGGAGACCCAGTACTTC,CASSKYRVETQYF
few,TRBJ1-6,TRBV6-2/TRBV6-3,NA,TGTGCCAGCAGGCCCCTTGAGGGGATCGGATCACCCCTCCACTTT,CASRPLEGIGSPLHF
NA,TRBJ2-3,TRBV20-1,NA,TGCAGTGCTAGAGGGGTAGGCACTAGCACAGATACGCAGTATTTT,CSARGVGTSTDTQYF
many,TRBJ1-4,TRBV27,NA,TGTGCCAGCAGTTTTATTGGGGGACCTAATGAAAAACTGTTTTTT,CASSFIGGPNEKLFF
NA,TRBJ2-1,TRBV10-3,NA,TGTGCCATCAGTGGGCCAGGGGGGTCCAATGAGCAGTTCTTC,CAISGPGGSNEQFF
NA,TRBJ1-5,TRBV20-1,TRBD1,TGCAGTGCTAGATTGACAGGGTCTAATCAGCCCCAGCATTTT,CSARLTGSNQPQHF
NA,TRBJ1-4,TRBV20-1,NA,TGCAGTGCTAGGCCAGGTGCCCCAACTAATGAAAAACTGTTTTTT,CSARPGAPTNEKLFF